This entry lists 8 T cell receptor beta chains sequenced from one sample in a study of CD8 T cells in ankylosing spondylitis. TCRdb analysed the 5' RACE reads with MiXCR anew, one entry per CDR3 protein. The data show about 340,000 distinct CDR3 sequences, about 14% seen once. The source material was blood, either unsorted or a sorted T cell fraction (not recorded which). These receptors originate from a male donor with ankylosing spondylitis or in good health (not recorded which).

This chain links TRBV11-3 with TRBJ2-6; the D is unclear. Germline assignment: CDR1 SGHNT and CDR2 YENEEA. This CDR3 contains 15 residues. V lost 5 bases, J lost 0 bases, and 8 bases lay in between. DNA for the CDR3: TGTGCCAGCAGCCCGAGGTTCTCTGGGGCCAACGTCCTGACTTTC. This translates into CASSPRFSGANVLTF.

V gene TRBV12-3 or TRBV12-4 combines with J gene TRBJ2-1; either TRBD1 or TRBD2 may fit D (5 bases each). The CDR3 totals 12 residues. The germline V and J ends were trimmed by 6 bases and 14 bases, with 17 bases remaining between them. The CDR3 DNA is TGTGCCAGCAGCCCTTGGGGGTCTCGGAAGTTCTTC. This gives the protein CASSPWGSRKFF.

The chain employs TRBV5-1 and TRBJ2-2; D not certain. This CDR3 is 15 amino acids long. V was clipped by 0 bases and J by 1 base, with 7 bases between them. In germline, CDR1 is SGHRS, CDR2 YFSETQ. The CDR3 reads CASSLVSGNTGELFF. The CDR3 DNA is TGCGCCAGCAGCTTGGTGTCAGGGAACACCGGGGAGCTGTTTTTT.

There are many counts of this clonotype. V is TRBV11-2 and J is TRBJ2-2; TRBD2 aligns across 9 bases. CDR1 is SGHAT and CDR2 is FQNNGV in the germline V gene. The CDR3 has 18 amino acids. The junction had 12 bases not matched to a gene; V was cut back by 3 bases and J by 4 bases. DNA for the CDR3: TGTGCCAGCAGCTTTTCCGCCTCGGGACTAGCCGTCACCGGGGAGCTGTTTTTT. Translated: CASSFSASGLAVTGELFF.

Only a few counts were recorded for this clonotype. The J gene is TRBJ2-2, the V gene TRBV3-1; 10 positions agree with TRBD1. The CDR3 sequence is 16 residues long. J gave up 5 bases and V 5 bases, and 8 bases lay outside the gene matches. Germline CDR1 LGHDT, CDR2 YNNKEL (reference sequence). The CDR3 protein is CASSLEGGQGTGELFF. The CDR3 nucleotides are TGTGCCAGCAGCTTAGAGGGGGGACAGGGGACCGGGGAGCTGTTTTTT.

This clonotype was found a few times. CDR3 nucleotide sequence: TGTGCCAGCGTCGACGGTTACACCGGGGAGCTGTTTTTT. The encoded protein is CASVDGYTGELFF. The rearrangement joins TRBV6-1 to TRBJ2-2, with D unresolved. V lost 8 bases and J lost 3, with 10 bases in between. Germline lookup yields CDR1 MNHNS and CDR2 SASEGT. CDR3 size: 13 residues.

The chain carries TRBV19 and TRBJ2-7, with D hard to call. Germline CDR1 is LNHDA and CDR2 is SQIVND (reference sequence). V was pared by 4 bases and J by 1 base, with 11 bases between. The CDR3 extends over 14 amino acids. The CDR3 nucleotides read TGTGCCAGTAGTACCTCGTCCAGATCCTACGAGCAGTACTTC. Its protein is CASSTSSRSYEQYF.

The rearrangement links TRBV5-1 to TRBJ2-3; 12 bases map to TRBD2. The J segment lost 3 bases and the V segment lost 4 bases, leaving 9 bases of the junction unmatched. From germline, CDR1 is SGHRS and CDR2 YFSETQ. This CDR3 has 17 amino acids. The CDR3 sequence is CASSLTSSGRATDTQYF. CDR3 bases: TGCGCCAGCAGCCTAACTTCTAGCGGGAGGGCGACAGATACGCAGTATTTT.